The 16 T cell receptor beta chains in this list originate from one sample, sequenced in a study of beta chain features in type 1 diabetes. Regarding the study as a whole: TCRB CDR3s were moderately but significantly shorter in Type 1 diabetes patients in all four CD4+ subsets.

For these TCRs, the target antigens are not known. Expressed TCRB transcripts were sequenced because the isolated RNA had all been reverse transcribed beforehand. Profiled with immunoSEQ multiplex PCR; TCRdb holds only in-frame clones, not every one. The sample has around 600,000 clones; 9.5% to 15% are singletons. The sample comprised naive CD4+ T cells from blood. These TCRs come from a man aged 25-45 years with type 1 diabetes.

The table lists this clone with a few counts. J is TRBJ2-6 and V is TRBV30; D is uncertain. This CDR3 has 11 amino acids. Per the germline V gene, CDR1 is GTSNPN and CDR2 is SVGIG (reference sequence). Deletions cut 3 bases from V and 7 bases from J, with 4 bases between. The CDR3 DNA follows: TGTGCCTGGAGCCTCGCCAACGTCCTGACTTTC. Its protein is CAWSLANVLTF. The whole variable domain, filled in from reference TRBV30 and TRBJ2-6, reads SQTIHQWPATLVQPVGSPLSLECTVEGTSNPNLYWYRQAAGRGLQLLFYSVGIGQISSEVPQNLSASRPQDRQFILSSKKLLLSDSGFYLCAWSLANVLTFGAGSRLTVL.

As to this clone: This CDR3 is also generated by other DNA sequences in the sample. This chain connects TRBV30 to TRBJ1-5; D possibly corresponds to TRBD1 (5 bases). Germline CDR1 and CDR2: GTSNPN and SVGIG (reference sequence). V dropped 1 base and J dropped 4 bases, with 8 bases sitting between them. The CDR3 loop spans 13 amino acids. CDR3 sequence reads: CAWSGQGNQPQHF. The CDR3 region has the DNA TGTGCCTGGAGTGGCCAGGGAAATCAGCCCCAGCATTTT.

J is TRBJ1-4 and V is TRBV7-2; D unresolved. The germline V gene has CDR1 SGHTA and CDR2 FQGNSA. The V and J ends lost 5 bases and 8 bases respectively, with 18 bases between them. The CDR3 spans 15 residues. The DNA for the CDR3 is TGTGCCAGCAGCCCGCGGACCGCTACCGGAGAAAAACTGTTTTTT. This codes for CASSPRTATGEKLFF.

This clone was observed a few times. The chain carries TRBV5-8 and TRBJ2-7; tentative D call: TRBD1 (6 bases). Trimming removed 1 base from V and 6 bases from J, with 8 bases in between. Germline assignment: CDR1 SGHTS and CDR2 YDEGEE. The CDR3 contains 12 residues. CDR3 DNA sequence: TGTGCCAGCAGCTTGACAGGGTCCGAGCAGTACTTC. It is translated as CASSLTGSEQYF.

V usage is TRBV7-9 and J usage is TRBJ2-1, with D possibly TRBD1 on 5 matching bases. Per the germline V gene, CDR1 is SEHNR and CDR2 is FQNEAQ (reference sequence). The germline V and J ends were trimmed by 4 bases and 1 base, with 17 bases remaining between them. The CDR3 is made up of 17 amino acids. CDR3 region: CASSSSTTERSYNEQFF. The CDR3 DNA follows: TGTGCCAGCAGCTCCTCGACGACAGAAAGGTCCTACAATGAGCAGTTCTTC.

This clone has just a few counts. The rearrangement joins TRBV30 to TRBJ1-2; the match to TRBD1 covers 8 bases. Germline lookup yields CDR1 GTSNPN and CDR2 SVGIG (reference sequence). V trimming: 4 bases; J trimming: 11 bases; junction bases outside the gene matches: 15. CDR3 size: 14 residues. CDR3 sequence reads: CAWTGAGGLPDYTF. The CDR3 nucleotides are TGTGCCTGGACGGGGGCAGGGGGCCTCCCGGATTACACCTTC.

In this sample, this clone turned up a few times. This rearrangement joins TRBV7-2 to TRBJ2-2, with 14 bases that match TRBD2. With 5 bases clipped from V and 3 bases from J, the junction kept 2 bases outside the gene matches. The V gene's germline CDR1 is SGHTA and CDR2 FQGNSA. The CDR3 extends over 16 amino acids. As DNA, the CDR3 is TGTGCCAGCAGCAAGGGACTAGCGGGGGACACCGGGGAGCTGTTTTTT. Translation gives CASSKGLAGDTGELFF.

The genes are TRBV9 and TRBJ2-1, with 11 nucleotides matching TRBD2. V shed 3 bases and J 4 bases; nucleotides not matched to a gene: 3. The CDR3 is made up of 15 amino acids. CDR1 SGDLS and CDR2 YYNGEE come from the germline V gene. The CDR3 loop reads CASSGGLAVYNEQFF. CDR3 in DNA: TGTGCCAGCAGCGGGGGACTAGCGGTTTACAATGAGCAGTTCTTC.

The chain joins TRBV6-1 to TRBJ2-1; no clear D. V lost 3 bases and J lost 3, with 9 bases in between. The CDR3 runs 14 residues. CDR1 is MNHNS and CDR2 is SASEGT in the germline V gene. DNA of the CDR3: TGTGCCAGCAGTGATGAAAACAGCTACAATGAGCAGTTCTTC. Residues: CASSDENSYNEQFF.

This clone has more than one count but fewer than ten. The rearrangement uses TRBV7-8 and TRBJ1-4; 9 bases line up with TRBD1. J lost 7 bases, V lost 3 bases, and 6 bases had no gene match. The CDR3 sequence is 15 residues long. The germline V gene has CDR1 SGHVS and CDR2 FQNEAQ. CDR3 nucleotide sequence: TGTGCCAGCAGCTTGACCGGGACAGGGCGTGAAAAACTGTTTTTT. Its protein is CASSLTGTGREKLFF.

As DNA, the CDR3 is TGTGCCAGCAGCGGAACAGGGTTCGACACTGAAGCTTTCTTT. This translates into CASSGTGFDTEAFF. This chain connects TRBV11-3 to TRBJ1-1; possible D gene TRBD1, 6 bases. V lost 5 bases to trimming and J lost 3 bases, with 13 bases between them. The CDR3 contains 14 residues. CDR1 and CDR2 (germline): SGHNT, YENEEA.

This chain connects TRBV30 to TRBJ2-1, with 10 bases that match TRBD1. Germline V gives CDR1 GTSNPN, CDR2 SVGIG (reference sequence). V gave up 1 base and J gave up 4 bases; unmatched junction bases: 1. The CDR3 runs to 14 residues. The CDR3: CAWSGQGAYNEQFF. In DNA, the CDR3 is TGTGCCTGGAGTGGACAGGGGGCTTACAATGAGCAGTTCTTC.

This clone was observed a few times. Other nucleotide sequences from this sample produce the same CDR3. The CDR3: CASSPRQGDTGELFF. CDR3 coding DNA: TGTGCCAGCTCACCACGCCAGGGCGACACCGGGGAGCTGTTTTTT. The rearrangement joins TRBV18 to TRBJ2-2; D is perhaps TRBD1 (5 bases). V was shortened by 1 base and J by 3 bases, with 9 bases between the two germline ends. This CDR3 is 15 amino acids long. Germline loops: CDR1 KGHSH, CDR2 LQKENI.

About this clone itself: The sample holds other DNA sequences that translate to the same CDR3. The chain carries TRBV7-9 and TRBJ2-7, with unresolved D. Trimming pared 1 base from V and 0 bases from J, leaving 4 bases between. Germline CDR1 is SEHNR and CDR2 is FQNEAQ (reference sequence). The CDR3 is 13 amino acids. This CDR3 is CASSLGASYEQYF. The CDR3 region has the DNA TGTGCCAGCAGCTTAGGGGCCTCCTACGAGCAGTACTTC.

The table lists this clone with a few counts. The CDR3 here is CASGKGAGGTDTQYF. The CDR3 bases are TGTGCCAGCGGCAAGGGAGCGGGGGGCACAGATACGCAGTATTTT. The chain is built from TRBV6-5 and TRBJ2-3; 8 bases fit TRBD2. Germline assignment: CDR1 MNHEY and CDR2 SVGAGI. Germline trimming cut 8 bases from V and 1 base from J; bases unmatched to any gene: 8. The CDR3 extends over 15 amino acids.

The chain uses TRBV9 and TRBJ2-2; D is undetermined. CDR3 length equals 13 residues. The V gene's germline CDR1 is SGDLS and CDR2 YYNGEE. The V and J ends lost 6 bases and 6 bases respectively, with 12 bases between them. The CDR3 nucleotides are TGTGCCAGCACCCTATCTGGGGCCGGGGAGCTGTTTTTT. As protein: CASTLSGAGELFF.